The entry below describes one T cell receptor (beta chain). The target antigen is unknown. PCR employed 60 Vbeta and 13 Jbeta primers. Assay used: immunoSEQ multiplex PCR; TCRdb lists only in-frame clones, some missing. The top ten clones hold 4.2% of a sample with more than 100,000 clones, about three quarters of them seen once. Germline V gene lookup returns CDR1 LNHNV and CDR2 YYDKDF (reference sequence). The V end lost 0 bases, the J end lost 4 bases, and 4 bases lay between the germline ends. The CDR3 is 14 amino acids. The data originate from a study of cytomegalovirus exposure and HLA in healthy donors. Study overall: Researchers previously reported finding roughly 120 million unique TCR beta sequences from about 170 million T cells.

Study-wide points: There was a cluster of highly shared sequence variants that was likely a sequencing artifact.

The V call is TRBV15, the J call TRBJ2-6; D uncertain. The source of this sequence is a man aged 50 or older in good health and CMV-seropositive. The material sequenced was PBMCs. CDR3 region: CATSRDIGANVLTF. CDR3 coding DNA: TGTGCCACCAGCAGAGATATCGGGGCCAACGTCCTGACTTTC. Based on the CDR3 plus reference TRBV15 and TRBJ2-6, the full variable domain is DAMVIQNPRYQVTQFGKPVTLSCSQTLNHNVMYWYQQKSSQAPKLLFHYYDKDFNNEADTPDNFQSRRPNTSFCFLDIRSPGLGDTAMYLCATSRDIGANVLTFGAGSRLTVL.